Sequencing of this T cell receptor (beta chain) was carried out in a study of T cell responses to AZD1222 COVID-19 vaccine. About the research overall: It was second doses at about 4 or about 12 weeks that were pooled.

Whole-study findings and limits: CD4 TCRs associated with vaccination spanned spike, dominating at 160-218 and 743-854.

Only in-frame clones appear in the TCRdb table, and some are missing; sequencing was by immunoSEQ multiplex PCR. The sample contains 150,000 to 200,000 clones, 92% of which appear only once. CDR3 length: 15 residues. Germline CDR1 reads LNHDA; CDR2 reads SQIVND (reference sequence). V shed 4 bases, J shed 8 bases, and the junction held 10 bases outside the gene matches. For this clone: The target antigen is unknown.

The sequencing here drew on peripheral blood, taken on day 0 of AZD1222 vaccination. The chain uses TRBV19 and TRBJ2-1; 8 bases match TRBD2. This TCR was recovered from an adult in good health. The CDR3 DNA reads TGTGCCAGTAGTACCCCAGTGACTAGCGATGATGAGCAGTTCTTC. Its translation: CASSTPVTSDDEQFF.